One and the same sample provided the 14 T cell receptor beta chains below, sequenced in a study of blood T cell repertoires in COVID-19. Profiled with immunoSEQ multiplex PCR; TCRdb holds only in-frame clones, not every one. The table includes around 390,000 clones, approximately 90% detected once. The sample taken for sequencing was PBMCs or T cells enriched from blood (not recorded which). These receptors originate from a woman between 45 and 60 years old who had recovered from COVID-19.

This clone has more than one count but fewer than ten. The J gene is TRBJ2-7, the V gene TRBV9; 9 positions match TRBD1. The CDR3 spans 17 residues. Germline V gene data show CDR1 as SGDLS and CDR2 as YYNGEE. V shed 0 bases, J shed 6 bases, and the junction held 13 bases outside the gene matches. Written as DNA, the CDR3 is TGTGCCAGCAGCGTAGCTCTTGGTGGGACAGGGCCGCTCGAGCAGTACTTC. Its protein is CASSVALGGTGPLEQYF. Based on the CDR3 plus reference TRBV9 and TRBJ2-7, the full variable domain is DSGVTQTPKHLITATGQRVTLRCSPRSGDLSVYWYQQSLDQGLQFLIQYYNGEERAKGNILERFSAQQFPDLHSELNLSSLELGDSALYFCASSVALGGTGPLEQYFGPGTRLTVT.

V usage is TRBV3-1 (or the pseudogene TRBV3-2) and J usage is TRBJ1-2; D is unresolved. Germline CDR1 is LGHDT and CDR2 is YNNKEL (reference sequence). Trimming removed 0 bases at V and 2 bases at J, with 10 bases between. CDR3 size: 15 residues. The CDR3 DNA reads as TGTGCCAGCAGCCAAGAGGTCAGCGCCAACTATGGCTACACCTTC. This sequence encodes CASSQEVSANYGYTF.

The rearrangement joins TRBV7-9 to TRBJ1-5; D is perhaps TRBD1 (6 bases). Germline lookup yields CDR1 SEHNR and CDR2 FQNEAQ (reference sequence). V lost 3 bases and J lost 0, with 15 bases in between. The CDR3 consists of 17 residues. CDR3: CASSFEQGTYSNQPQHF. CDR3 nucleotides: TGTGCCAGCAGCTTTGAACAGGGTACCTATAGCAATCAGCCCCAGCATTTT.

V is TRBV5-6 and J is TRBJ1-3; D is uncertain. Looked up from germline, CDR1 is SGHDT and CDR2 is YYEEEE. The CDR3 sequence is 15 residues long. The V and J ends lost 2 bases and 0 bases respectively, with 9 bases between them. CDR3 in DNA: TGTGCCAGCAGCTTTTATCACAGCTCTGGAAACACCATATATTTT. Translated, it gives CASSFYHSSGNTIYF.

The CDR3 loop is CASSLAGVTDTQYF. The CDR3 DNA follows: TGTGCCAGTAGTCTAGCGGGGGTCACAGATACGCAGTATTTT. This chain joins TRBV19 and TRBJ2-3, with 10 positions matching TRBD2. Unmatched junction bases numbered 1, after V lost 5 bases and J lost 2 bases. This CDR3 has 14 amino acids. Germline values: CDR1 LNHDA, CDR2 SQIVND (reference sequence).

J is TRBJ1-2 and V is TRBV12-3 or TRBV12-4; a weak D match, TRBD1 (6 bases). CDR3 length: 13 residues. The V and J ends lost 4 bases and 3 bases respectively, with 9 bases between them. The CDR3 protein is CASSSGQYYGYTF. The CDR3 DNA sequence: TGTGCCAGCAGTTCCGGACAGTACTATGGCTACACCTTC.

V gene TRBV5-1 combines with J gene TRBJ2-7, with D unclear. The length of the CDR3 is 12 residues. Deletions cut 4 bases from V and 2 bases from J, with 7 bases between. Germline assignment: CDR1 SGHRS and CDR2 YFSETQ. The CDR3 loop reads CASSQSTYEQYF. The DNA of the CDR3 is TGCGCCAGCAGCCAGTCGACCTACGAGCAGTACTTC.

This clone appeared a few times. The V call is TRBV7-9, the J call TRBJ1-1; D ambiguous. The CDR3 spans 14 residues. CDR1 is SEHNR, CDR2 FQNEAQ, per germline (reference sequence). V lost 5 bases to trimming and J lost 7 bases, with 17 bases between them. This CDR3 is CASSDIGEVIEAFF. The CDR3 DNA sequence: TGTGCCAGCAGCGACATCGGGGAGGTTATTGAAGCTTTCTTT.

V and J are TRBV4-1 and TRBJ1-6; D is uncertain. This CDR3 has 15 amino acids. Per germline, CDR1 MGHRA and CDR2 YSYEKL. V lost 0 bases and J lost 9, with 12 bases in between. CDR3 in DNA: TGCGCCAGCAGCCAAGACCCAGGTCTGGGTTCACCCCTCCACTTT. Protein: CASSQDPGLGSPLHF.

This clone was seen more than once but under ten times. The CDR3 DNA follows: TGTGCCAGTAGTTCGATCTTTGGACAGCGAAATCAGCCCCAGCATTTT. Residues: CASSSIFGQRNQPQHF. This sequence joins TRBV19 and TRBJ1-5; a possible D gene is TRBD1 (6 bases). CDR1 is LNHDA, CDR2 SQIVND, per germline (reference sequence). The V gene lost 5 bases and the J gene lost 4 bases, with 18 bases spanning the gap. The length of the CDR3 is 16 residues.

V gene TRBV9 combines with J gene TRBJ2-1, with TRBD2 identical over 10 bases. The CDR3 sequence is 17 residues long. The V gene's germline CDR1 is SGDLS and CDR2 YYNGEE. V gave up 0 bases and J gave up 8 bases; unmatched junction bases: 11. The CDR3 here is CASSVDPAGGPDDEQFF. CDR3 in DNA: TGTGCCAGCAGCGTAGACCCAGCGGGGGGGCCGGATGATGAGCAGTTCTTC.

The chain uses TRBV2 and TRBJ1-1; D may be TRBD1 (6 bases). V lost 7 bases to trimming and J lost 6 bases, with 18 bases between them. This CDR3 spans 14 amino acids. The germline V gene has CDR1 SNHLY and CDR2 FYNNEI. CDR3 bases: TGTGCCAGCACTCCCGACAGGAGGCGCCCTGAAGCTTTCTTT. Its protein product is CASTPDRRRPEAFF.

This chain connects TRBV18 to TRBJ1-5, with D possibly TRBD1 on 5 matching bases. This CDR3 contains 15 residues. Germline lookup yields CDR1 KGHSH and CDR2 LQKENI. The V end lost 3 bases, the J end lost 3 bases, and 12 bases lay between the germline ends. CDR3 sequence (DNA): TGTGCCAGCTCACCCGACTCGGGGGACAATCAGCCCCAGCATTTT. Its translation: CASSPDSGDNQPQHF.

The V call is TRBV5-1, the J call TRBJ2-1; 7 nucleotides line up with TRBD2. The CDR3 has 14 residues. In germline, CDR1 is SGHRS, CDR2 YFSETQ. Trimming removed 3 bases from V and 7 bases from J; junction bases left unmatched: 7. The CDR3 sequence: CASSWGGAENEQFF. The DNA of the CDR3 is TGCGCCAGCAGCTGGGGAGGGGCGGAGAATGAGCAGTTCTTC.